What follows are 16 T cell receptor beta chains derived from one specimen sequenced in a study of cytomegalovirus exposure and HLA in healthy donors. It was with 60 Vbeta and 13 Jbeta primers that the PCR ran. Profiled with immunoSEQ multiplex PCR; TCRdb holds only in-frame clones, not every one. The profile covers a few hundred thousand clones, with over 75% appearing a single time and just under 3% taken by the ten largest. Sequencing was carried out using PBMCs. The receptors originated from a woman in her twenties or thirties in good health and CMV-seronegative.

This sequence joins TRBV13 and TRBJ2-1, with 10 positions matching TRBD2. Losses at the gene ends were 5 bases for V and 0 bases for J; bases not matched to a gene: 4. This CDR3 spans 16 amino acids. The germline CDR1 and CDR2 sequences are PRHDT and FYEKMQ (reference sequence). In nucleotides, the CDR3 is TGTGCCAGCAGCAGTAGCGGGAGGAGCTCCTACAATGAGCAGTTCTTC. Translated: CASSSSGRSSYNEQFF.

The CDR3 here is CAWSGNRNQPQHF. The CDR3 DNA is TGTGCCTGGAGTGGGAACAGGAATCAGCCCCAGCATTTT. This chain joins TRBV30 and TRBJ1-5, with D possibly being TRBD1 (5 bases). Germline CDR1 GTSNPN, CDR2 SVGIG (reference sequence). The V and J ends lost 1 base and 4 bases respectively, with 8 bases between them. This CDR3 contains 13 residues.

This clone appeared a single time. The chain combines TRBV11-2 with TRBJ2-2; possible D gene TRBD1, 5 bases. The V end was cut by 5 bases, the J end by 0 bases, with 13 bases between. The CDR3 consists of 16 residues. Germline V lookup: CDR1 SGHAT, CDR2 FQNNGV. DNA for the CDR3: TGTGCCAGCAGCCCCCGGACAATCCCGAACACCGGGGAGCTGTTTTTT. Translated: CASSPRTIPNTGELFF. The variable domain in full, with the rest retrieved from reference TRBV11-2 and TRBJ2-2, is EAGVAQSPRYKIIEKRQSVAFWCNPISGHATLYWYQQILGQGPKLLIQFQNNGVVDDSQLPKDRFSAERLKGVDSTLKIQPAKLEDSAVYLCASSPRTIPNTGELFFGEGSRLTVL.

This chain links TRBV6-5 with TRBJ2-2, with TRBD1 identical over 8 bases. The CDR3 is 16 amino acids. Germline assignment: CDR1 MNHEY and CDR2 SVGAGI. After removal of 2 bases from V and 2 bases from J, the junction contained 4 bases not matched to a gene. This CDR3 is CASSYQTGANTGELFF. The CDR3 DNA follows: TGTGCCAGCAGTTACCAGACAGGGGCTAACACCGGGGAGCTGTTTTTT.

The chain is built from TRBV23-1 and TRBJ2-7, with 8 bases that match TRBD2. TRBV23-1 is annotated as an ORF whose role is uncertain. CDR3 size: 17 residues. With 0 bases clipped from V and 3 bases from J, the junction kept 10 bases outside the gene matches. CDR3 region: CASSQSRTARGGYEQYF. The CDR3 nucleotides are TGCGCCAGCAGTCAATCGCGGACAGCTCGGGGGGGCTACGAGCAGTACTTC.

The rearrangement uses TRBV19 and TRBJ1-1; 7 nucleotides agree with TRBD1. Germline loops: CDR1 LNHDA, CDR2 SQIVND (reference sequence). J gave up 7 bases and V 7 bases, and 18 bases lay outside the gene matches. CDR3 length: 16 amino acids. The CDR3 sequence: CASKLVGGRKIDEAFF. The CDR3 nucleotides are TGTGCCAGTAAATTAGTAGGGGGCCGCAAAATCGATGAAGCTTTCTTT.

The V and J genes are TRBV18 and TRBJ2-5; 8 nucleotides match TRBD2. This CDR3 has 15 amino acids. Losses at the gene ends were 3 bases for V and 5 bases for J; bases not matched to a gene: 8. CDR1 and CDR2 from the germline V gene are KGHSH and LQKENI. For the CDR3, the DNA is TGTGCCAGCTCACCTTCCCTTAGCGGGGTGGAGACCCAGTACTTC. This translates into CASSPSLSGVETQYF.

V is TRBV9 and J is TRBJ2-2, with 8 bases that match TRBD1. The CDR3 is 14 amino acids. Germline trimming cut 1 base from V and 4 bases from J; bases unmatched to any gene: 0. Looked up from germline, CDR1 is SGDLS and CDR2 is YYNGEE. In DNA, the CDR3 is TGTGCCAGCAGCGTACAGGGGGCCACCGGGGAGCTGTTTTTT. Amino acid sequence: CASSVQGATGELFF. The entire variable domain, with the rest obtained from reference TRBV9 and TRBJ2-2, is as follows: DSGVTQTPKHLITATGQRVTLRCSPRSGDLSVYWYQQSLDQGLQFLIQYYNGEERAKGNILERFSAQQFPDLHSELNLSSLELGDSALYFCASSVQGATGELFFGEGSRLTVL.

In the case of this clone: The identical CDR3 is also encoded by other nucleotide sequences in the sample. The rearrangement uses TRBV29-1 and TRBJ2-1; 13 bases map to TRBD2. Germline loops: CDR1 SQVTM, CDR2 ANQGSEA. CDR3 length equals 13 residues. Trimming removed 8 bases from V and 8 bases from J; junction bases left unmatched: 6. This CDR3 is CSIGLAGVDEQFF. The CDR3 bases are TGCAGCATCGGACTAGCGGGGGTGGATGAGCAGTTCTTC.

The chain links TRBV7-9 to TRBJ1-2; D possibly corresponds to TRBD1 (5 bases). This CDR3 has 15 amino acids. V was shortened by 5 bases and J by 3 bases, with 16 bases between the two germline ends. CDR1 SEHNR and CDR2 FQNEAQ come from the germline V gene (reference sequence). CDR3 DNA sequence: TGTGCCAGCAGCCAGACAGCCAAAGGTGACTATGGCTACACCTTC. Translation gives CASSQTAKGDYGYTF.

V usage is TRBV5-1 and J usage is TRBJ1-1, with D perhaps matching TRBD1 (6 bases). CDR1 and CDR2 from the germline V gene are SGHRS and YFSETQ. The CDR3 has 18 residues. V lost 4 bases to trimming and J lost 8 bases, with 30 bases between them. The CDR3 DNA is TGCGCCAGCAGCCCCTTGGCTTCGGTTGGGGGCAGGGCCCGAGAAGCTTTCTTT. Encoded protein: CASSPLASVGGRAREAFF.

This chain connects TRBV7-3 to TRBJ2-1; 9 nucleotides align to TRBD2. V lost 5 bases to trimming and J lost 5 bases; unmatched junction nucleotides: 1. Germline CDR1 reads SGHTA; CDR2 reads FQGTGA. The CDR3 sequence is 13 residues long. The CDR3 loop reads CASSIAGDNEQFF. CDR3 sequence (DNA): TGTGCCAGCAGCATAGCGGGGGACAATGAGCAGTTCTTC.

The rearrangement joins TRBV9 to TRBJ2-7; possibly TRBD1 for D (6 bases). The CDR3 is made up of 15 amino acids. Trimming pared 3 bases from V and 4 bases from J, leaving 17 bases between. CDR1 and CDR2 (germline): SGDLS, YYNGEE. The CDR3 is CASSAQGGSWYEQYF. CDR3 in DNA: TGTGCCAGCAGCGCACAAGGGGGATCTTGGTACGAGCAGTACTTC.

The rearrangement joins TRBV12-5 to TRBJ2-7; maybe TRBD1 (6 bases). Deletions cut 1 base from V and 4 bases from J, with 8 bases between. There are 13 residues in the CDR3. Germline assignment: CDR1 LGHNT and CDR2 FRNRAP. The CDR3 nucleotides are TGTGCTAGTGGTTTGGACAGGGAATACGAGCAGTACTTC. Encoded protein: CASGLDREYEQYF.

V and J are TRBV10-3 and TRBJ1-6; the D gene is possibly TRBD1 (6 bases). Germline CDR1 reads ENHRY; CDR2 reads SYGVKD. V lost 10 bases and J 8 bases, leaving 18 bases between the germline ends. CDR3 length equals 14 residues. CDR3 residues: CATSAGGRDSPLHF. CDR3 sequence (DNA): TGTGCCACATCGGCGGGGGGCCGGGATTCACCCCTCCACTTT.

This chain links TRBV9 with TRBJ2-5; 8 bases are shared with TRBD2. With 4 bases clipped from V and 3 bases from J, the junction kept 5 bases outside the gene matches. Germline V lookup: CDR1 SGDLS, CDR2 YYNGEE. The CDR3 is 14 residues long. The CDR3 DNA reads TGTGCCAGCAGCTATAGCGGGGTAAAAGAGACCCAGTACTTC. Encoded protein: CASSYSGVKETQYF.